Shown below are 11 T cell receptor beta chains from a single sample sequenced in a study of T cell responses to AZD1222 COVID-19 vaccine. Generated by immunoSEQ multiplex PCR, the TCRdb table keeps only in-frame clones and is missing some. The repertoire includes some 190,000 clones, 85% to 95% of them detected once, and approximately 1.5% sits in the top ten. The sample in question was peripheral blood, obtained on day 0 of AZD1222 vaccination. Receptors were obtained from an adult in good health.

The genes are TRBV4-2 and TRBJ2-1; a weak D match, TRBD2 (5 bases). The V end was cut by 5 bases, the J end by 5 bases, with 16 bases between. CDR1 and CDR2 from the germline V gene are LGHNA and YNFKEQ. This CDR3 has 15 amino acids. The CDR3 DNA is TGTGCCAGCAGCTTCGACTACCTGGGTAACAATGAGCAGTTCTTC. It specifies CASSFDYLGNNEQFF.

This clone was seen only once. V usage is TRBV6-1 and J usage is TRBJ1-5; possibly TRBD1 for D (5 bases). V was cut by 2 bases and J by 3 bases, with 14 bases left in between. CDR1 and CDR2 from the germline V gene are MNHNS and SASEGT. The CDR3 contains 16 residues. For the CDR3, the DNA is TGTGCCAGCAGTGAATTGGCAGGGCATATCAATCAGCCCCAGCATTTT. Translated, it gives CASSELAGHINQPQHF.

The J gene is TRBJ1-4, the V gene TRBV4-2; TRBD1 aligns across 12 bases. From germline, CDR1 is LGHNA and CDR2 YNFKEQ. This CDR3 has 18 residues. V gave up 4 bases and J gave up 8 bases; unmatched junction bases: 14. The chain's CDR3 is CASSPEGTGGRGGEKLFF. CDR3 coding DNA: TGTGCCAGCAGCCCAGAGGGGACAGGGGGCCGGGGGGGCGAAAAACTGTTTTTT.

The rearrangement joins TRBV6-2 or TRBV6-3 to TRBJ1-1, with D hard to call. The ends were cut back, 4 bases at V and 6 bases at J, with 9 bases in the middle. Germline-derived CDR1 and CDR2 are MNHEY and SVGEGT. CDR3 length: 12 residues. The CDR3 coding sequence is TGTGCCAGCAGTTTAGGGATGGCTGAAGCTTTCTTT. Protein product: CASSLGMAEAFF.

V gene TRBV5-5 combines with J gene TRBJ1-1, with 9 bases aligning to TRBD1. Per germline, CDR1 SGHKS and CDR2 YYEKEE (reference sequence). Trimming cost V 6 bases and J 5 bases; bases outside gene matches: 11. CDR3 size: 15 residues. The CDR3 DNA reads as TGTGCCAGCACGACACTCGGGACAGGGAGGACTGAAGCTTTCTTT. Amino acids: CASTTLGTGRTEAFF.

V usage is TRBV5-1 and J usage is TRBJ2-7, with 8 nucleotides matching TRBD1. After removal of 1 base from V and 6 bases from J, the junction contained 9 bases not matched to a gene. Germline loops: CDR1 SGHRS, CDR2 YFSETQ. The CDR3 spans 15 residues. The CDR3 spells CASSLTGQVTREQYF. As DNA, the CDR3 is TGCGCCAGCAGCTTGACGGGACAGGTTACACGCGAGCAGTACTTC.

The chain uses TRBV12-5 and TRBJ2-1; 12 bases are shared with TRBD2. The CDR3 runs 18 residues. The germline CDR1 and CDR2 sequences are LGHNT and FRNRAP. Trimming took 0 bases from V and 4 from J; bases not matched to a gene: 7. In DNA form, the CDR3 reads TGTGCTAGTGGTTTGGTACTTCTAGCGGGGGGGCGTTACAATGAGCAGTTCTTC. The encoded protein is CASGLVLLAGGRYNEQFF.

The chain links TRBV21-1 to TRBJ1-2; TRBD1 is the table's D call, not checked against the DNA. TRBV21-1 is annotated as a pseudogene. The CDR3 is 16 amino acids. The CDR3 DNA is TGTGCCCCAATTTGTGGCCCGCCCCATGATAACTATGGCTACACCTTC. This encodes CAPICGPPHDNYGYTF.

The V call is TRBV6-5, the J call TRBJ2-7, with 9 bases lining up with TRBD1. This CDR3 has 15 residues. Germline-derived CDR1 and CDR2 are MNHEY and SVGAGI. Trimming removed 4 bases from V and 3 bases from J; junction bases left unmatched: 7. CDR3 amino acids: CASSSPGTGFYEQYF. CDR3 nucleotides: TGTGCCAGCAGTTCCCCCGGGACAGGGTTCTACGAGCAGTACTTC.

V and J are TRBV5-4 and TRBJ1-1; D unresolved. This CDR3 has 15 residues. CDR1 is SGHNT, CDR2 YYREEE, per germline (reference sequence). V lost 4 bases, J lost 1 base, and 14 bases lay in between. The CDR3 DNA is TGTGCCAGCAGCCTCGACTTATATTGGAACACTGAAGCTTTCTTT. Its translation: CASSLDLYWNTEAFF.

The V and J genes are TRBV23-1 and TRBJ2-5; maybe TRBD2 (6 bases). TRBV23-1 is recorded as an ORF, its role being uncertain. Trimming took off 3 bases at V and 4 bases at J, with 24 bases between the two ends. This CDR3 region has 18 residues. CDR3 sequence (DNA): TGCGCCAGCAGTCACGGCCCCAGAACCTCGCGGGATGTAGAGACCCAGTACTTC. Protein sequence: CASSHGPRTSRDVETQYF.